These 28 T cell receptor beta chains were all obtained from the same sample, sequenced in a study of blood T cell repertoires in COVID-19. Profiling relied on immunoSEQ multiplex PCR, and the TCRdb table lists in-frame clones only, not all of them. The sample yields 190,000 or so clones, approximately 89% seen once. Sequenced sample: peripheral blood. The receptor set was obtained from a man between 35 and 55 years old with active or convalescent COVID-19.

This clone has just a few counts. The CDR3 nucleotides are TGTGCCAGCAGCCGTACAGGGGACACTGAAGCTTTCTTT. It translates to CASSRTGDTEAFF. The J gene is TRBJ1-1, the V gene TRBV7-3; TRBD1 matches 7 bases. The CDR3 has 13 residues. Germline loops: CDR1 SGHTA, CDR2 FQGTGA. The V segment lost 5 bases and the J segment 3 bases; nucleotides outside the gene matches: 3. The full variable domain, in which reference TRBV7-3 and TRBJ1-1 provide the parts outside the CDR3, is GAGVSQTPSNKVTEKGKYVELRCDPISGHTALYWYRQSLGQGPEFLIYFQGTGAADDSGLPNDRFFAVRPEGSVSTLKIQRTERGDSAVYLCASSRTGDTEAFFGQGTRLTVV.

Only one count was recorded for this clone. The V and J genes are TRBV7-8 and TRBJ2-5, with 10 bases identical to TRBD2. Germline V gives CDR1 SGHVS, CDR2 FQNEAQ. Trimming removed 5 bases from V and 5 bases from J; junction bases left unmatched: 29. The CDR3 runs 22 residues. This CDR3 reads CASSKRSSGGLIYSRSGETQYF. Written as DNA, the CDR3 is TGTGCCAGCAGCAAACGATCTAGCGGGGGCCTCATTTACTCCCGATCGGGTGAGACCCAGTACTTC.

CDR3 protein: CASSQYGVAGGYTF. DNA for the CDR3: TGCGCCAGCAGCCAGTACGGGGTCGCGGGTGGCTACACCTTC. This chain links TRBV4-3 with TRBJ1-2, with D unclear. Germline V gene sequence: CDR1 LGHNA, CDR2 YSLEER. The CDR3 has 14 amino acids. V lost 3 bases, J lost 7 bases, and 15 bases lay in between.

As for this clone: This same CDR3 is encoded by further DNA sequences in the sample. The chain has TRBV19 and TRBJ1-1, with a tentative D call TRBD1 (5 bases). V lost 5 bases and J lost 1, with 8 bases in between. This CDR3 region has 13 residues. CDR1 is LNHDA, CDR2 SQIVND, per germline (reference sequence). Here the CDR3 reads CASSPTGNTEAFF. CDR3 nucleotides: TGTGCCAGTAGTCCTACAGGGAACACTGAAGCTTTCTTT.

This clone was observed once. The chain uses TRBV30 and TRBJ1-3; TRBD1 matches at 7 bases. This CDR3 contains 15 residues. Germline V gene data show CDR1 as GTSNPN and CDR2 as SVGIG (reference sequence). J gave up 3 bases and V 0 bases, and 5 bases lay outside the gene matches. CDR3 DNA: TGTGCCTGGAGTGTACGCTGGGACAGTGGAAACACCATATATTTT. Translating gives CAWSVRWDSGNTIYF.

The CDR3 DNA reads as TGCGCCAGCAGGGACAGGGGGGAGACCCAGTACTTC. Translated, it gives CASRDRGETQYF. The rearrangement uses TRBV5-1 and TRBJ2-5; 10 bases are a match to TRBD1. Trimming at V came to 5 bases and at J to 5 bases, leaving 0 bases not matched to a gene. Germline V lookup: CDR1 SGHRS, CDR2 YFSETQ. CDR3 length: 12 residues.

This rearrangement joins TRBV30 to TRBJ1-2; D is perhaps TRBD1 (5 bases). This CDR3 is 13 amino acids long. The V and J ends lost 5 bases and 1 base respectively, with 11 bases between them. Germline V gene lookup returns CDR1 GTSNPN and CDR2 SVGIG (reference sequence). This chain's CDR3 is CAWLNQGNYGYTF. CDR3 bases: TGTGCCTGGCTGAATCAGGGTAACTATGGCTACACCTTC.

This chain uses TRBV4-2 with TRBJ1-2; 7 positions match TRBD1. This CDR3 spans 15 amino acids. Per germline, CDR1 LGHNA and CDR2 YNFKEQ. The junction had 2 bases not matched to a gene; V was cut back by 0 bases and J by 1 base. The CDR3 region is CASSQEQGNNYGYTF. CDR3 coding DNA: TGTGCCAGCAGCCAAGAACAGGGGAATAACTATGGCTACACCTTC.

V gene TRBV5-4 combines with J gene TRBJ2-2; 10 nucleotides match TRBD1. Per germline, CDR1 SGHNT and CDR2 YYREEE (reference sequence). V gave up 3 bases and J gave up 4 bases; unmatched junction bases: 6. There are 16 residues in the CDR3. The CDR3 protein is CASSYPGQGSTGELFF. The CDR3 coding sequence is TGTGCCAGCAGCTATCCGGGACAGGGGTCCACCGGGGAGCTGTTTTTT.

The chain recombines TRBV27 with TRBJ1-2; 8 nucleotides agree with TRBD1. Germline CDR1 and CDR2: MNHEY and SMNVEV (reference sequence). Trimming took 4 bases from V and 7 from J; bases not matched to a gene: 5. The CDR3 is made up of 13 amino acids. The chain's CDR3 is CASSSGGSFGYTF. The CDR3 DNA reads as TGTGCCAGCAGTTCAGGGGGCTCTTTTGGCTACACCTTC.

The rearrangement joins TRBV7-3 to TRBJ2-7; 7 bases fit TRBD2. This CDR3 comprises 14 residues. The germline CDR1 and CDR2 sequences are SGHTA and FQGTGA. With V trimmed by 1 base and J by 2 bases, 2 bases remained unmatched. DNA for the CDR3: TGTGCCAGCAGCTTAAATGGGGGGGCCTACGAGCAGTACTTC. This translates into CASSLNGGAYEQYF.

The chain recombines TRBV6-5 with TRBJ1-2; 7 positions match TRBD1. V dropped 6 bases and J dropped 7; count of bases not matched to a gene: 8. The CDR3 is 13 residues long. Looked up from germline, CDR1 is MNHEY and CDR2 is SVGAGI. The CDR3 nucleotides read TGTGCCAGCAGGCCGACAGGGTTTGGTGGCTACACCTTC. Encoded protein: CASRPTGFGGYTF.

The chain employs TRBV9 and TRBJ2-7, with D hard to call. The CDR3 covers 14 residues. Per germline, CDR1 SGDLS and CDR2 YYNGEE. Trimming stripped 0 bases from V and 2 bases from J, with 9 bases between. CDR3 DNA: TGTGCCAGCAGCGTAGGGCCGGAGCCCTACGAGCAGTACTTC. It specifies CASSVGPEPYEQYF.

The V and J genes are TRBV5-1 and TRBJ1-5, with D tentatively TRBD1 (5 bases). The CDR3 has 14 residues. The V end was cut by 5 bases, the J end by 6 bases, with 15 bases between. Per the germline V gene, CDR1 is SGHRS and CDR2 is YFSETQ. This chain's CDR3 is CASRLDSGAQPQHF. In DNA, the CDR3 is TGCGCCAGCAGATTAGACAGTGGGGCTCAGCCCCAGCATTTT.

The sample holds a few counts of this clone. The sample has other DNA sequences that encode this CDR3 too. This chain uses TRBV6-6 with TRBJ1-5; D is possibly TRBD1 (6 bases). The CDR3 totals 15 residues. Trimming pared 6 bases from V and 0 bases from J, leaving 12 bases between. Germline V gives CDR1 MNHNY, CDR2 SVGAGI (reference sequence). CDR3 sequence: CASRPGQISNQPQHF. The CDR3, as DNA: TGTGCCAGCAGACCTGGACAGATTAGCAATCAGCCCCAGCATTTT.

The chain links TRBV28 to TRBJ1-5; 7 bases match TRBD1. CDR3 length: 16 amino acids. J lost 2 bases, V lost 4 bases, and 8 bases had no gene match. The germline V gene has CDR1 MDHEN and CDR2 SYDVKM. CDR3 residues: CASSSSGQVRNQPQHF. CDR3 nucleotides: TGTGCCAGCAGTTCGTCCGGACAGGTTCGCAATCAGCCCCAGCATTTT.

This clone came up a few times. The chain recombines TRBV5-6 with TRBJ2-7; 7 nucleotides align to TRBD1. The trim removed 0 bases at V and 2 bases at J, leaving 2 bases unmatched. The CDR3 totals 14 residues. CDR1 is SGHDT and CDR2 is YYEEEE in the germline V gene. CDR3 sequence (DNA): TGTGCCAGCAGCTTGGGACAGGGTCCCTACGAGCAGTACTTC. Protein: CASSLGQGPYEQYF.

This clone was recorded once. The chain carries TRBV7-9 and TRBJ2-2; possibly TRBD2 for D (6 bases). CDR3 length: 15 residues. V was trimmed by 5 bases and J by 4 bases, leaving 14 bases between them. CDR1 SEHNR and CDR2 FQNEAQ come from the germline V gene (reference sequence). CDR3: CASSGIRGGTGELFF. The CDR3 DNA reads TGTGCCAGCAGCGGGATCCGGGGAGGCACCGGGGAGCTGTTTTTT.

The chain is built from TRBV2 and TRBJ2-1, with D perhaps matching TRBD2 (6 bases). Germline V gene lookup returns CDR1 SNHLY and CDR2 FYNNEI. This CDR3 is 15 amino acids long. The V and J ends lost 1 base and 11 bases respectively, with 18 bases between them. CDR3 in DNA: TGTGCCAGCAGTGAAGGGGAGGTGGCCCCGGGGAAGCAGTTCTTC. Amino acids: CASSEGEVAPGKQFF.

This sequence joins TRBV7-3 and TRBJ2-1; the D gene is possibly TRBD2 (5 bases). The V end was cut by 5 bases, the J end by 7 bases, with 12 bases between. The germline V gene has CDR1 SGHTA and CDR2 FQGTGA. The CDR3 is made up of 13 amino acids. This CDR3 is CASSPTRGNEQFF. The CDR3, as DNA: TGTGCCAGCAGCCCAACCCGAGGGAATGAGCAGTTCTTC.

The rearrangement uses TRBV6-5 and TRBJ2-7; tentatively, D is TRBD1 (6 bases). Between the trimmed V and J ends, which lost 2 bases and 0 bases, there was a span of 14 bases. Looked up from germline, CDR1 is MNHEY and CDR2 is SVGAGI. The CDR3 extends over 16 amino acids. This chain's CDR3 is CASSYTTGTSSYEQYF. CDR3 sequence (DNA): TGTGCCAGCAGTTACACGACAGGTACGAGCTCCTACGAGCAGTACTTC.

The genes are TRBV30 and TRBJ1-3; D unresolved. Trimming took 3 bases from V and 0 from J, leaving 3 bases between them. Per germline, CDR1 GTSNPN and CDR2 SVGIG (reference sequence). This CDR3 is built from 12 residues. As DNA, the CDR3 is TGTGCCTGGAGGGCCTCTGGAAACACCATATATTTT. This codes for CAWRASGNTIYF.

The J gene is TRBJ1-2, the V gene TRBV4-1; D might be TRBD1 (5 bases). V was cut by 2 bases and J by 3 bases, with 22 bases left in between. CDR1 MGHRA and CDR2 YSYEKL come from the germline V gene. CDR3 length: 18 residues. CDR3 sequence: CASSQIIRTSGGDYGYTF. Here the CDR3 DNA reads TGCGCCAGCAGCCAAATTATACGGACATCAGGAGGGGACTATGGCTACACCTTC.

The chain is built from TRBV2 and TRBJ1-1; no reliable D call. The CDR3 loop spans 12 amino acids. Trimming stripped 4 bases from V and 7 bases from J, with 10 bases between. Germline CDR1 and CDR2: SNHLY and FYNNEI. The CDR3 DNA sequence: TGTGCCAGCAGTGCGGACTCATATGAAGCTTTCTTT. Translating it yields CASSADSYEAFF.

The CDR3 sequence is CASSLHHPLTGGWNEQFF. The CDR3 DNA sequence: TGTGCCAGCAGCCTACACCACCCACTGACAGGGGGCTGGAATGAGCAGTTCTTC. The V call is TRBV7-9, the J call TRBJ2-1, with TRBD1 matching over 10 bases. V was clipped by 5 bases and J by 7 bases; unmatched bases: 17. Germline V lookup: CDR1 SEHNR, CDR2 FQNEAQ (reference sequence). The CDR3 loop spans 18 amino acids.

DNA for the CDR3: TGTGCCAGCAGCTTGGTCGGCTCTTCGGGGACTGAAGCTTTCTTT. Translation: CASSLVGSSGTEAFF. The rearrangement links TRBV5-4 to TRBJ1-1; D gene ambiguous. CDR1 and CDR2 from the germline V gene are SGHNT and YYREEE (reference sequence). The length of the CDR3 is 15 residues. Trimming took off 0 bases at V and 5 bases at J, with 14 bases between the two ends.

The chain is built from TRBV3-1 (or the pseudogene TRBV3-2) and TRBJ1-1, with 9 bases that match TRBD1. Per the germline V gene, CDR1 is LGHDT and CDR2 is YNNKEL (reference sequence). V dropped 5 bases and J dropped 10; count of bases not matched to a gene: 8. This CDR3 has 13 residues. The CDR3 region has the DNA TGTGCCAGCAGCTTCGGACAGGGGAACGTAGCTTTCTTT. This codes for CASSFGQGNVAFF.

This rearrangement joins TRBV9 to TRBJ2-5, with D perhaps matching TRBD2 (7 bases). Trimming took 3 bases from V and 1 from J, leaving 19 bases between them. Germline-derived CDR1 and CDR2 are SGDLS and YYNGEE. The CDR3 is 17 residues long. The CDR3 nucleotides read TGTGCCAGCAGCGCGTTTGACGGGGGGCGAATCCAAGAGACCCAGTACTTC. It specifies CASSAFDGGRIQETQYF.